The 7 T cell receptor beta chains below all came from one sample that was sequenced in a study of regulatory T cells in long-lasting Graves disease. The time point denotes: newly diagnosed GD, antithyroid drugs for less than 3 months. Extracted PBMC RNA gave rise to the TCR library. Library construction for TCR beta used iRepertoire HTBI primers and Arm-PCR of CDR3 regions. TCRdb reprocessed the multiplex PCR reads via MiXCR and lists one record per CDR3 protein. The profile shows 400,000 to 500,000 distinct CDR3 sequences, about 17% of them singletons. The sample was also linked to a second study, of T cells in Graves' hyperthyroidism and ophthalmopathy.

The sample was peripheral blood mononuclear cells (PBMCs), taken at new diagnosis, from a patient treated with antithyroid drugs. The source of these receptors is a woman between 18 and 30 years old with Graves disease.

Points on this clonotype: Possible read error: a much larger clone is one base away. The chain recombines TRBV6-1 with TRBJ2-5, with 7 bases lining up with TRBD2. Trimming removed 6 bases from V and 11 bases from J; junction bases left unmatched: 36. Germline V gene sequence: CDR1 MNHNS, CDR2 SASEGT. CDR3 length equals 21 residues. CDR3 residues: CASRPAHLAEQDFPSYNEQYF. The CDR3 coding sequence is TGTGCCAGCAGGCCAGCCCACCTAGCGGAGCAGGACTTCCCCTCCTACAATGAGCAGTACTTC.

The V call is TRBV9, the J call TRBJ1-1; D ambiguous. Germline CDR1 and CDR2: SGDLS and YYNGEE. This CDR3 contains 12 residues. The V end was cut by 0 bases, the J end by 12 bases, with 12 bases between. The CDR3 spells CASSVVEGVTFF. The CDR3 coding sequence is TGTGCCAGCAGCGTAGTTGAGGGTGTTACTTTCTTT.

Turning to this clonotype: A single base separates this from a much larger clone, so it may be a read error. The chain couples TRBV29-1 to TRBJ2-1; 7 bases are a match to TRBD1. The J call could be wrong; TRBJ2-5 is a better fit for the DNA end. Germline V CDR1 and CDR2: SQVTM, ANQGSEA. CDR3 length: 14 amino acids. The CDR3 is CSVDNRGRMETQYF. In DNA, the CDR3 is TGCAGCGTTGATAATAGGGGGCGCATGGAGACCCAGTACTTC.

This rearrangement joins TRBV6-1 to TRBJ1-1; D gene ambiguous. The CDR3 runs 15 residues. Germline assignment: CDR1 MNHNS and CDR2 SASEGT. The V end lost 3 bases, the J end lost 4 bases, and 15 bases lay between the germline ends. The CDR3 bases are TGTGCCAGCAGTGACGGGAGCCTGGTGGGCACTGAAGCTTTCTTT. Translating gives CASSDGSLVGTEAFF.

This rearrangement joins TRBV28 to TRBJ2-7, with D unresolved. Germline CDR1 and CDR2: MDHEN and SYDVKM. V dropped 8 bases and J dropped 6 bases, with 11 bases sitting between them. CDR3 length equals 11 residues. CDR3 in DNA: TGTGCCAGCGGATCAGTGTTCGAGCAGTACTTC. Protein sequence: CASGSVFEQYF.

This clonotype was counted ten times or more. The genes are TRBV20-1 and TRBJ2-7, with 9 bases lining up with TRBD1. The CDR3 has 12 amino acids. Germline V gene data show CDR1 as DFQATT and CDR2 as SNEGSKA (reference sequence). V shed 6 bases, J shed 7 bases, and the junction held 7 bases outside the gene matches. The CDR3 DNA is TGCAGTGCCCCCTGGGACAGGGAAGAGCAGTACTTC. Its protein is CSAPWDREEQYF.

This clonotype was recorded at least ten times. This chain joins TRBV29-1 and TRBJ2-1, with 14 bases lining up with TRBD2. Germline-derived CDR1 and CDR2 are SQVTM and ANQGSEA. Unmatched junction bases numbered 13, after V lost 7 bases and J lost 8 bases. The CDR3 has 16 residues. CDR3 bases: TGCAGCGGGGCTGGGACTAGCGGGAGTCAGTGGGATGAGCAGTTCTTC. This encodes CSGAGTSGSQWDEQFF.